Sequencing of this T cell receptor (beta chain) was carried out in a study of T cell changes during pregnancy in multiple sclerosis. Generated by immunoSEQ multiplex PCR, the TCRdb table keeps only in-frame clones and is missing some. The data contain approximately 74,000 clones, roughly nine tenths of them singletons. The sequence was obtained from a female donor with multiple sclerosis, enrolled in a pregnancy study. The source material was peripheral blood, sampled before pregnancy.

The CDR3 nucleotides read TGTGCCAGCAGCCCCCAGGGACAGGCCTACGAGCAGTACTTC. It codes for CASSPQGQAYEQYF. The V call is TRBV7-6, the J call TRBJ2-7; 8 positions agree with TRBD1. The trim removed 5 bases at V and 2 bases at J, leaving 5 bases unmatched. The CDR3 is 14 residues long. Germline assignment: CDR1 SGHVS and CDR2 FNYEAQ.